Shown below are 20 T cell receptor beta chains from a single sample sequenced in a study of blood T cell repertoires in COVID-19. Assay: immunoSEQ multiplex PCR; the TCRdb copy retains only in-frame clones and omits some. The table has some 71,000 clones, 90% seen once; the top ten hold 4% to 6.5%. Material: peripheral blood. The receptors were sampled from a man aged 45-65 years with acute or convalescent COVID-19.

The CDR3 is CASSLAPGRGYTGELFF. CDR3 in DNA: TGTGCCAGCAGCTTAGCACCTGGCAGGGGATACACCGGGGAGCTGTTTTTT. This chain uses TRBV11-2 with TRBJ2-2; TRBD1 is a possible D gene (6 bases). Trimming left V 1 base short and J 3 bases short, with 15 bases between. There are 17 residues in the CDR3. The germline CDR1 and CDR2 sequences are SGHAT and FQNNGV.

This chain links TRBV9 with TRBJ2-1, with 10 nucleotides matching TRBD1. The CDR3 is 19 amino acids. The V gene's germline CDR1 is SGDLS and CDR2 YYNGEE. Germline trimming cut 3 bases from V and 0 bases from J; bases unmatched to any gene: 12. CDR3 protein: CASSGTGGGDASSYNEQFF. As DNA, the CDR3 is TGTGCCAGCAGCGGGACAGGGGGAGGGGATGCAAGCTCCTACAATGAGCAGTTCTTC.

The chain has TRBV5-1 and TRBJ2-1; D call uncertain. This CDR3 comprises 15 residues. Trimming took 3 bases from V and 0 from J, leaving 10 bases between them. Germline CDR1 is SGHRS and CDR2 is YFSETQ. The CDR3 sequence: CASSSEMSSYNEQFF. The CDR3 coding sequence is TGCGCCAGCAGCTCTGAGATGAGCTCCTACAATGAGCAGTTCTTC.

The gene calls are TRBV2 and TRBJ1-1; weak D call: TRBD1 (6 bases). Trimming took 6 bases from V and 1 from J, leaving 15 bases between them. The CDR3 length is 15 residues. Germline values: CDR1 SNHLY, CDR2 FYNNEI. DNA for the CDR3: TGTGCCAGCAGACAGCAGGGGAGCGGGAACACTGAAGCTTTCTTT. This encodes CASRQQGSGNTEAFF.

On this clone itself: The junction differs from germline at one of its ends, possibly a read error. The chain uses TRBV10-3 and TRBJ1-4; tentatively, D is TRBD1 (5 bases). Germline loops: CDR1 ENHRY, CDR2 SYGVKD. The length of the CDR3 is 14 residues. The CDR3, as DNA: TGTGCCATCAGCGAGTCCAGGCCGCAGGGAAAACTGTTTTTT. Its translation is CAISESRPQGKLFF.

This clone was detected once. The chain has TRBV5-6 and TRBJ2-7; 9 bases are a match to TRBD2. The trim removed 4 bases at V and 2 bases at J, leaving 7 bases unmatched. Germline V gene data show CDR1 as SGHDT and CDR2 as YYEEEE. CDR3 length: 15 residues. CDR3 sequence (DNA): TGTGCCAGCAGCCCTAGCGGGGAGGTTCCCTACGAGCAGTACTTC. This codes for CASSPSGEVPYEQYF.

The CDR3 sequence: CASSYRVETSGANVLTF. The CDR3 nucleotides read TGTGCCAGCAGTTACCGCGTGGAGACCTCTGGGGCCAACGTCCTGACTTTC. The chain employs TRBV27 and TRBJ2-6; unclear D gene. This CDR3 is built from 17 residues. Looked up from germline, CDR1 is MNHEY and CDR2 is SMNVEV (reference sequence). V was clipped by 4 bases and J by 0 bases, with 13 bases between them.

The chain recombines TRBV9 with TRBJ1-1, with 7 bases identical to TRBD1. Per the germline V gene, CDR1 is SGDLS and CDR2 is YYNGEE. The CDR3 runs to 14 residues. Unmatched junction bases numbered 2, after V lost 0 bases and J lost 3 bases. In DNA, the CDR3 is TGTGCCAGCAGCGTAGCCAGGGGGTACACTGAAGCTTTCTTT. Its translation: CASSVARGYTEAFF.

V gene TRBV7-9 combines with J gene TRBJ1-4, with D perhaps TRBD1 (5 bases). Germline V gives CDR1 SEHNR, CDR2 FQNEAQ (reference sequence). The CDR3 has 15 amino acids. Trimming removed 6 bases at V and 0 bases at J, with 11 bases between. The CDR3 protein is CASSQDSATNEKLFF. The CDR3 DNA reads as TGTGCCAGCAGTCAAGACAGCGCAACTAATGAAAAACTGTTTTTT.

The chain carries TRBV11-2 and TRBJ2-3; TRBD2 matches 13 bases. Germline-derived CDR1 and CDR2 are SGHAT and FQNNGV. V was clipped by 2 bases and J by 0 bases; unmatched bases: 5. The length of the CDR3 is 18 residues. The CDR3 here is CASSLWGTSGASTDTQYF. The DNA for the CDR3 is TGTGCCAGCAGCTTATGGGGGACTAGCGGGGCTAGCACAGATACGCAGTATTTT.

The V call is TRBV7-2, the J call TRBJ2-3; 9 positions agree with TRBD2. Looked up from germline, CDR1 is SGHTA and CDR2 is FQGNSA. V was clipped by 5 bases and J by 6 bases; unmatched bases: 9. The CDR3 is made up of 15 amino acids. The chain's CDR3 is CASSQGLAGWDTQYF. The CDR3 DNA is TGTGCCAGCAGCCAGGGCCTAGCGGGATGGGATACGCAGTATTTT.

The chain joins TRBV19 to TRBJ2-2; weak D call: TRBD1 (5 bases). The CDR3 consists of 14 residues. The germline gives CDR1 LNHDA, CDR2 SQIVND (reference sequence). V shed 3 bases and J shed 6 bases, with 11 bases lying between them. The CDR3 sequence: CASSIQGNPGELFF. In DNA, the CDR3 is TGTGCCAGTAGTATTCAGGGCAATCCCGGGGAGCTGTTTTTT.

This clone has more than one count but fewer than ten. This chain uses TRBV9 with TRBJ2-1, with 9 nucleotides matching TRBD2. Per germline, CDR1 SGDLS and CDR2 YYNGEE. V was pared by 0 bases and J by 5 bases, with 6 bases of the junction left unmatched. The CDR3 runs 16 residues. CDR3 sequence: CASSVALTSGDNEQFF. The CDR3 nucleotides read TGTGCCAGCAGCGTAGCTCTGACTAGCGGTGACAATGAGCAGTTCTTC. Looking up the rest from reference TRBV9 and TRBJ2-1 gives the full variable domain: DSGVTQTPKHLITATGQRVTLRCSPRSGDLSVYWYQQSLDQGLQFLIQYYNGEERAKGNILERFSAQQFPDLHSELNLSSLELGDSALYFCASSVALTSGDNEQFFGPGTRLTVL.

V and J are TRBV13 and TRBJ2-3, with TRBD2 matching 7 bases. CDR3 length: 15 residues. Germline V lookup: CDR1 PRHDT, CDR2 FYEKMQ (reference sequence). With V trimmed by 5 bases and J by 4 bases, 9 bases remained unmatched. The CDR3 loop reads CASSASGTTADTQYF. The CDR3 DNA sequence: TGTGCCAGCAGCGCCTCCGGGACTACCGCAGATACGCAGTATTTT.

The V and J genes are TRBV7-6 and TRBJ2-2; D is possibly TRBD1 (6 bases). The V end lost 5 bases, the J end lost 4 bases, and 14 bases lay between the germline ends. Per germline, CDR1 SGHVS and CDR2 FNYEAQ. This CDR3 spans 15 amino acids. As DNA, the CDR3 is TGTGCCAGCAGCCCTCCGGGGACAATCACCGGGGAGCTGTTTTTT. This encodes CASSPPGTITGELFF.

DNA of the CDR3: TGCGCCAGCACCGAAAGAACCGGGACAGGGAACACTGAAGCTTTCTTT. This codes for CASTERTGTGNTEAFF. The chain joins TRBV10-1 to TRBJ1-1; 8 nucleotides line up with TRBD1. The junction had 11 bases not matched to a gene; V was cut back by 7 bases and J by 1 base. CDR3 length: 16 amino acids. Germline CDR1 reads WNHNN; CDR2 reads SYGVQD (reference sequence).

This chain joins TRBV7-9 and TRBJ2-3, with a tentative D call TRBD2 (6 bases). The CDR3 is made up of 16 amino acids. Germline V gene lookup returns CDR1 SEHNR and CDR2 FQNEAQ (reference sequence). V lost 0 bases, J lost 1 base, and 11 bases lay in between. CDR3 nucleotides: TGTGCCAGCAGCTTAGCTACGGGAGCTGGCACAGATACGCAGTATTTT. This gives the protein CASSLATGAGTDTQYF.

The chain combines TRBV7-9 with TRBJ2-7, with 8 bases matching TRBD1. The germline CDR1 and CDR2 sequences are SEHNR and FQNEAQ (reference sequence). V shed 7 bases and J 3 bases; nucleotides not matched to a gene: 8. The CDR3 has 14 residues. CDR3 nucleotides: TGTGCCAGCACCGGGACAGGTATTCTCTACGAGCAGTACTTC. It specifies CASTGTGILYEQYF.

The chain joins TRBV30 to TRBJ1-3, with TRBD1 as a possible D gene (6 bases). Germline CDR1 GTSNPN, CDR2 SVGIG (reference sequence). The CDR3 is 16 amino acids. V gave up 4 bases and J gave up 0 bases, with 16 bases separating them. The CDR3 is CAWNREGGFSGNTIYF. In nucleotides, the CDR3 is TGTGCCTGGAACAGGGAAGGAGGATTCTCTGGAAACACCATATATTTT.

This chain uses TRBV19 with TRBJ1-6; maybe TRBD1 (6 bases). Per the germline V gene, CDR1 is LNHDA and CDR2 is SQIVND (reference sequence). The CDR3 has 13 amino acids. V lost 7 bases and J lost 7, with 11 bases in between. For the CDR3, the DNA is TGTGCCAGTAAGGGGCAGGGGAATTCACCCCTCCACTTT. Encoded protein: CASKGQGNSPLHF. The variable domain in full, with the rest retrieved from reference TRBV19 and TRBJ1-6, is DGGITQSPKYLFRKEGQNVTLSCEQNLNHDAMYWYRQDPGQGLRLIYYSQIVNDFQKGDIAEGYSVSREKKESFPLTVTSAQKNPTAFYLCASKGQGNSPLHFGNGTRLTVT.